The 5 T cell receptor beta chains given below trace back to one sample, sequenced in a study of cytomegalovirus exposure and HLA in healthy donors. Data came from immunoSEQ multiplex PCR; TCRdb stores just in-frame clones and leaves some out. The sample records over 45,000 clones, 90% being singletons. The specimen was PBMCs. These receptors all stem from a man between 18 and 35 years old in good health and CMV-seronegative.

The V and J genes are TRBV5-4 and TRBJ2-5; 8 nucleotides line up with TRBD1. Germline V lookup: CDR1 SGHNT, CDR2 YYREEE (reference sequence). The CDR3 is made up of 15 amino acids. V lost 3 bases to trimming and J lost 3 bases; unmatched junction nucleotides: 7. The CDR3 nucleotides read TGTGCCAGCAGCTCTTCGGTGGGACAGGAAGAGACCCAGTACTTC. Amino acids: CASSSSVGQEETQYF.

V and J are TRBV19 and TRBJ1-2, with D perhaps matching TRBD1 (5 bases). Germline CDR1 and CDR2: LNHDA and SQIVND (reference sequence). CDR3 length: 14 amino acids. V was trimmed by 3 bases and J by 4 bases, leaving 12 bases between them. CDR3 residues: CASSIGGRVYGYTF. In DNA, the CDR3 is TGTGCCAGTAGTATCGGGGGGAGAGTCTATGGCTACACCTTC. The whole variable domain, remainder taken from reference TRBV19 and TRBJ1-2, is DGGITQSPKYLFRKEGQNVTLSCEQNLNHDAMYWYRQDPGQGLRLIYYSQIVNDFQKGDIAEGYSVSREKKESFPLTVTSAQKNPTAFYLCASSIGGRVYGYTFGSGTRLTVV.

V gene TRBV2 combines with J gene TRBJ2-1, with 8 bases aligning to TRBD2. Trimming took 3 bases from V and 4 from J; bases not matched to a gene: 5. The CDR3 runs to 15 residues. Looked up from germline, CDR1 is SNHLY and CDR2 is FYNNEI. DNA for the CDR3: TGTGCCAGCAGTGATTGGTTAGCGGGATACAATGAGCAGTTCTTC. It is translated as CASSDWLAGYNEQFF.

This chain connects TRBV7-6 to TRBJ2-1, with 11 bases that match TRBD2. CDR1 and CDR2 from the germline V gene are SGHVS and FNYEAQ. V was pared by 5 bases and J by 3 bases, with 3 bases of the junction left unmatched. CDR3 length: 15 amino acids. The CDR3 here is CASSRLAGYYNEQFF. The CDR3, as DNA: TGTGCCAGCAGCCGACTAGCGGGATACTACAATGAGCAGTTCTTC.

The rearrangement links TRBV19 to TRBJ2-3, with D uncertain. The CDR3 sequence is 15 residues long. V was cut by 5 bases and J by 2 bases, with 14 bases left in between. Germline V gene data show CDR1 as LNHDA and CDR2 as SQIVND (reference sequence). As DNA, the CDR3 is TGTGCCAGTAGTCCGAGCACTTCTGACACAGATACGCAGTATTTT. Translated, it gives CASSPSTSDTDTQYF. The entire variable domain, with the rest obtained from reference TRBV19 and TRBJ2-3, is as follows: DGGITQSPKYLFRKEGQNVTLSCEQNLNHDAMYWYRQDPGQGLRLIYYSQIVNDFQKGDIAEGYSVSREKKESFPLTVTSAQKNPTAFYLCASSPSTSDTDTQYFGPGTRLTVL.